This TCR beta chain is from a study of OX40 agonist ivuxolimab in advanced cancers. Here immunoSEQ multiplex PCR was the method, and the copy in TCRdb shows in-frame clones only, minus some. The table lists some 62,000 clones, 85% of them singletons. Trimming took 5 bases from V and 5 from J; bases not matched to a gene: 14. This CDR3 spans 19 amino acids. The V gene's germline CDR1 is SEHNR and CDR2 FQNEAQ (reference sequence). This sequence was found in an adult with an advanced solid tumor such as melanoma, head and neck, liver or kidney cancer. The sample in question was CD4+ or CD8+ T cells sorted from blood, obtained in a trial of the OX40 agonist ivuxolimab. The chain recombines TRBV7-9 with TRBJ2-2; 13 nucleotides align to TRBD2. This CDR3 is CASSTGLAGDEMRTGELFF. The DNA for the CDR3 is TGTGCCAGCAGCACCGGACTAGCGGGAGACGAAATGAGGACCGGGGAGCTGTTTTTT.